The next 16 T cell receptor beta chains were all read from a single sample in a study of T cells in Graves' hyperthyroidism and ophthalmopathy. From RNA transcripts, TCR beta CDR3 regions were amplified. HTBI primers were used for first-round RT-PCR of the TCR CDR3. TCRdb used MiXCR to reprocess the multiplex PCR reads, holding one entry per CDR3 protein. This sample yields roughly 630,000 distinct CDR3 sequences, of which approximately 14% are seen a single time; approximately 7% belongs to the top ten. Input material: blood. Every receptor here comes from a woman in her twenties or thirties with Graves' hyperthyroidism.

CDR3 DNA sequence: TGTGCCAGTAGTATGATGGCTGGGGACACAGATACGCAGTATTTT. Encoded protein: CASSMMAGDTDTQYF. This chain uses TRBV19 with TRBJ2-3; unclear D gene. The V gene's germline CDR1 is LNHDA and CDR2 SQIVND (reference sequence). Trimming stripped 3 bases from V and 2 bases from J, with 12 bases between. The CDR3 is 15 amino acids.

In this sample, this clonotype turned up many times. This chain links TRBV7-9 with TRBJ2-3; possible D gene TRBD2, 5 bases. Germline V gene data show CDR1 as SEHNR and CDR2 as FQNEAQ (reference sequence). V lost 5 bases, J lost 2 bases, and 14 bases lay in between. The CDR3 is 15 amino acids. In DNA, the CDR3 is TGTGCCAGCAGCGAACCATCGAGGGCCACAGATACGCAGTATTTT. As protein: CASSEPSRATDTQYF. The variable domain in full, with the rest retrieved from reference TRBV7-9 and TRBJ2-3, is DTGVSQNPRHKITKRGQNVTFRCDPISEHNRLYWYRQTLGQGPEFLTYFQNEAQLEKSRLLSDRFSAERPKGSFSTLEIQRTEQGDSAMYLCASSEPSRATDTQYFGPGTRLTVL.

The chain couples TRBV4-1 to TRBJ2-7, with TRBD1 matching over 8 bases. The CDR3 sequence is 16 residues long. The germline CDR1 and CDR2 sequences are MGHRA and YSYEKL. V shed 2 bases, J shed 0 bases, and the junction held 6 bases outside the gene matches. CDR3 loop: CASSQLYRGSSYEQYF. DNA of the CDR3: TGCGCCAGCAGCCAACTCTACAGGGGGAGCTCCTACGAGCAGTACTTC.

The chain links TRBV5-6 to TRBJ2-7; unclear D gene. Looked up from germline, CDR1 is SGHDT and CDR2 is YYEEEE. This CDR3 has 15 amino acids. V was cut by 0 bases and J by 1 base, with 11 bases left in between. The CDR3 sequence is CASSLVGSRSYEQYF. The CDR3 nucleotides read TGTGCCAGCAGCTTGGTAGGGTCGCGGTCCTACGAGCAGTACTTC.

This clonotype came up once. The junction does not match germline at one end; this may be a read error. This chain joins TRBV5-4 and TRBJ2-3; 10 positions match TRBD2. Germline loops: CDR1 SGHNT, CDR2 YYREEE (reference sequence). CDR3 length equals 16 residues. The CDR3: CAGSLGLAEDTDTQYF. CDR3 bases: TGTGCCGGCAGCTTAGGACTAGCGGAGGACACAGATACGCAGTATTTT.

Many counts were recorded for this clonotype. One base away lies a much larger clone, so this may be a sequencing read error. The chain combines TRBV7-9 with TRBJ1-1, with D maybe TRBD1 (5 bases). The CDR3 extends over 13 amino acids. CDR1 and CDR2 (germline): SEHNR, FQNEAQ (reference sequence). The ends were cut back, 4 bases at V and 1 base at J, with 7 bases in the middle. The CDR3 sequence: CASSWDENTEAFF. The CDR3 nucleotides read TGTGCCAGCAGCTGGGACGAGAACACTGAAGCTTTCTTT.

V is TRBV12-3 or TRBV12-4 and J is TRBJ2-3, with TRBD1 as a possible D gene (7 bases). The CDR3 extends over 15 amino acids. Trimming took 6 bases from V and 0 from J, leaving 13 bases between them. CDR3 sequence: CASSRRDRSTDTQYF. CDR3 DNA: TGTGCCAGCAGCCGGCGGGACAGAAGCACAGATACGCAGTATTTT.

This chain links TRBV12-5 with TRBJ2-3; weak D call: TRBD2 (6 bases). Germline CDR1 LGHNT, CDR2 FRNRAP. The CDR3 is made up of 13 amino acids. Trimming took off 4 bases at V and 2 bases at J, with 7 bases between the two ends. The DNA for the CDR3 is TGTGCTAGTGGTTCGGGAGCCACAGATACGCAGTATTTT. Its translation is CASGSGATDTQYF.

This clonotype was seen a handful of times. The chain is built from TRBV7-9 and TRBJ2-4, with a possible D match to TRBD2 (5 bases). From germline, CDR1 is SEHNR and CDR2 FQNEAQ (reference sequence). The CDR3 covers 14 residues. The V end was cut by 7 bases, the J end by 1 base, with 11 bases between. The CDR3 sequence is CASINPGAKNIQYF. In DNA, the CDR3 is TGTGCCAGCATCAATCCGGGGGCCAAAAACATTCAGTACTTC.

This clonotype was recorded a few times. The chain carries TRBV20-1 and TRBJ2-1; 10 positions agree with TRBD1. The CDR3 spans 19 residues. In germline, CDR1 is DFQATT, CDR2 SNEGSKA (reference sequence). V gave up 0 bases and J gave up 0 bases; unmatched junction bases: 11. CDR3 sequence reads: CSARDPGGQGPSSYNEQFF. CDR3 DNA: TGCAGTGCTAGAGATCCGGGGGGACAGGGGCCAAGCTCCTACAATGAGCAGTTCTTC.

In its sample, this clonotype was seen a few times. The chain joins TRBV5-1 to TRBJ2-3, with 7 bases fitting TRBD2. CDR1 and CDR2 (germline): SGHRS, YFSETQ. The CDR3 is made up of 14 amino acids. J lost 2 bases, V lost 6 bases, and 6 bases had no gene match. The CDR3 nucleotides are TGCGCCAGCAAACGGGAGGAGATCACAGATACGCAGTATTTT. Translation gives CASKREEITDTQYF.

There are many counts of this clonotype. The CDR3 nucleotides are TGTGCCAGCTCAGAGAGGGGTTCCCCCCAGCATTTT. Residues: CASSERGSPQHF. This rearrangement joins TRBV27 to TRBJ1-5, with D possibly matching TRBD1 (5 bases). With 8 bases removed from V and 10 bases from J, the gap between germline ends came to 15 bases. This CDR3 has 12 residues. In germline, CDR1 is MNHEY, CDR2 SMNVEV (reference sequence).

This clonotype was counted ten times or more. The chain recombines TRBV28 with TRBJ1-2; perhaps TRBD1 as D (5 bases). This CDR3 has 13 residues. V was shortened by 8 bases and J by 3 bases, with 13 bases between the two germline ends. Germline loops: CDR1 MDHEN, CDR2 SYDVKM. Here the CDR3 reads CASGNLGDYGYTF. CDR3 in DNA: TGTGCCAGCGGAAACCTAGGGGACTATGGCTACACCTTC.

The J gene is TRBJ2-5, the V gene TRBV3-1, with 9 bases fitting TRBD1. Germline V CDR1 and CDR2: LGHDT, YNNKEL (reference sequence). This CDR3 contains 16 residues. J gave up 7 bases and V 2 bases, and 11 bases lay outside the gene matches. The CDR3 region is CASSQPWTGEEGTQYF. CDR3 DNA: TGTGCCAGCAGCCAACCTTGGACAGGGGAGGAAGGGACCCAGTACTTC.

In its sample, this clonotype was seen many times. The chain carries TRBV28 and TRBJ2-3, with D perhaps TRBD1 (6 bases). The CDR3 covers 15 residues. Germline V CDR1 and CDR2: MDHEN, SYDVKM. V lost 4 bases, J lost 0 bases, and 11 bases lay in between. CDR3 bases: TGTGCCAGCAGTTCCGACAGGCCTAGCACAGATACGCAGTATTTT. Translating it yields CASSSDRPSTDTQYF.

This clonotype was recorded many times. The chain couples TRBV28 to TRBJ2-7; D is unresolved. The CDR3 extends over 15 amino acids. CDR1 and CDR2 from the germline V gene are MDHEN and SYDVKM. Trimming stripped 3 bases from V and 4 bases from J, with 16 bases between. This CDR3 is CASSFGRAPPYEQYF. DNA for the CDR3: TGTGCCAGCAGTTTTGGAAGGGCCCCTCCTTACGAGCAGTACTTC.